These 32 T cell receptor beta chains were all obtained from the same sample, sequenced in a study of OX40 agonist ivuxolimab in advanced cancers. TCRdb's copy holds only in-frame clones and misses some; the assay was immunoSEQ multiplex PCR. Among around 63,000 clones listed, about 88% were seen once. The material sequenced was CD4+ or CD8+ T cells sorted from blood, taken in a trial of the OX40 agonist ivuxolimab. Receptors were obtained from an adult with an advanced solid tumor such as melanoma, head and neck, liver or kidney cancer.

This chain joins TRBV5-1 and TRBJ2-3; 11 bases align to TRBD2. V gave up 3 bases and J gave up 2 bases; unmatched junction bases: 8. The CDR3 has 17 amino acids. Germline values: CDR1 SGHRS, CDR2 YFSETQ. The CDR3 here is CASSSGTSGSVTDTQYF. The DNA of the CDR3 is TGCGCCAGCAGCTCCGGAACTAGCGGGAGTGTCACAGATACGCAGTATTTT.

The rearrangement links TRBV10-3 to TRBJ2-1; 10 bases fit TRBD2. The CDR3 is 17 amino acids. CDR1 is ENHRY, CDR2 SYGVKD, per germline. J lost 3 bases, V lost 0 bases, and 5 bases had no gene match. CDR3 nucleotides: TGTGCCATCAGTGAGTCGTCTAGCGGGAGTTTCTACAATGAGCAGTTCTTC. This encodes CAISESSSGSFYNEQFF.

The rearrangement links TRBV2 to TRBJ1-4; 8 bases fit TRBD1. CDR1 SNHLY and CDR2 FYNNEI come from the germline V gene. V was clipped by 4 bases and J by 8 bases; unmatched bases: 6. CDR3 length equals 14 residues. In DNA form, the CDR3 reads TGTGCCAGCAGTGTTAGGACAGGGAGGGAAAAACTGTTTTTT. It specifies CASSVRTGREKLFF. The whole variable domain, filled in from reference TRBV2 and TRBJ1-4, reads EPEVTQTPSHQVTQMGQEVILRCVPISNHLYFYWYRQILGQKVEFLVSFYNNEISEKSEIFDDQFSVERPDGSNFTLKIRSTKLEDSAMYFCASSVRTGREKLFFGSGTQLSVL.

This clone appeared a single time. The rearrangement joins TRBV18 to TRBJ1-4, with 8 nucleotides matching TRBD1. The CDR3 loop spans 16 amino acids. CDR1 is KGHSH, CDR2 LQKENI, per germline. The V and J ends lost 2 bases and 7 bases, in that order; junction bases with no gene match: 9. The CDR3 sequence is CASSPNRGVRAEKLFF. For the CDR3, the DNA is TGTGCCAGCTCACCAAACAGGGGGGTCCGGGCTGAAAAACTGTTTTTT.

The chain couples TRBV7-9 to TRBJ2-7; D remains ambiguous. In germline, CDR1 is SEHNR, CDR2 FQNEAQ (reference sequence). The V and J ends lost 4 bases and 0 bases respectively, with 4 bases between them. The CDR3 contains 12 residues. The CDR3 sequence: CASSSSSYEQYF. The CDR3 nucleotides are TGTGCCAGCAGCTCGAGCTCCTACGAGCAGTACTTC. Drawing the rest from reference TRBV7-9 and TRBJ2-7, the complete variable domain is DTGVSQNPRHKITKRGQNVTFRCDPISEHNRLYWYRQTLGQGPEFLTYFQNEAQLEKSRLLSDRFSAERPKGSFSTLEIQRTEQGDSAMYLCASSSSSYEQYFGPGTRLTVT.

The chain couples TRBV7-9 to TRBJ2-5, with 9 positions matching TRBD2. The CDR3 has 15 amino acids. Germline lookup yields CDR1 SEHNR and CDR2 FQNEAQ (reference sequence). With 4 bases clipped from V and 5 bases from J, the junction kept 8 bases outside the gene matches. In nucleotides, the CDR3 is TGTGCCAGCAGCTCCTATAGCGGGAGTACGGAGACCCAGTACTTC. It encodes CASSSYSGSTETQYF.

The gene calls are TRBV29-1 and TRBJ1-2; D gene uncertain. V shed 6 bases and J shed 0 bases, with 8 bases lying between them. Per germline, CDR1 SQVTM and CDR2 ANQGSEA. The CDR3 consists of 12 residues. The CDR3 nucleotides are TGCAGCGTAGGGTGGGCTAACTATGGCTACACCTTC. Its translation is CSVGWANYGYTF.

This clone was recorded only once. The gene calls are TRBV2 and TRBJ2-7, with 7 nucleotides matching TRBD1. V lost 6 bases to trimming and J lost 3 bases; unmatched junction nucleotides: 8. The germline V gene encodes CDR1 SNHLY and CDR2 FYNNEI. This CDR3 has 14 residues. CDR3 nucleotides: TGTGCCAGCAGGTCCGGGACAGAGAGCTACGAGCAGTACTTC. Translation: CASRSGTESYEQYF. Looking up the rest from reference TRBV2 and TRBJ2-7 gives the full variable domain: EPEVTQTPSHQVTQMGQEVILRCVPISNHLYFYWYRQILGQKVEFLVSFYNNEISEKSEIFDDQFSVERPDGSNFTLKIRSTKLEDSAMYFCASRSGTESYEQYFGPGTRLTVT.

The genes are TRBV13 and TRBJ2-7; D perhaps matches TRBD2 (6 bases). This CDR3 is 14 amino acids long. Germline lookup yields CDR1 PRHDT and CDR2 FYEKMQ (reference sequence). V lost 4 bases and J lost 5, with 15 bases in between. In nucleotides, the CDR3 is TGTGCCAGCAGCTCCCGGGTGCGGGGAGACGAGCAGTACTTC. This gives the protein CASSSRVRGDEQYF.

The V call is TRBV9, the J call TRBJ2-3; 8 nucleotides align to TRBD2. The V segment lost 2 bases and the J segment 1 base; nucleotides outside the gene matches: 3. The germline V gene encodes CDR1 SGDLS and CDR2 YYNGEE. This CDR3 contains 15 residues. CDR3 coding DNA: TGTGCCAGCAGCGTCGGGGGGGGTGGCACAGATACGCAGTATTTT. Translated, it gives CASSVGGGGTDTQYF.

V is TRBV27 and J is TRBJ2-7, with 7 bases matching TRBD2. Looked up from germline, CDR1 is MNHEY and CDR2 is SMNVEV (reference sequence). J was trimmed by 0 bases and V by 3 bases; bases with no gene match: 8. The CDR3 length is 16 residues. CDR3 amino acids: CASSFLARDYSYEQYF. DNA for the CDR3: TGTGCCAGCAGTTTTCTAGCCCGGGACTACTCCTACGAGCAGTACTTC.

The chain employs TRBV18 and TRBJ2-6, with a weak D call TRBD2 (5 bases). The germline CDR1 and CDR2 sequences are KGHSH and LQKENI. Trimming took off 4 bases at V and 0 bases at J, with 7 bases between the two ends. There are 15 residues in the CDR3. The CDR3 DNA sequence: TGTGCCAGCTCACGACGGGACTCTGGGGCCAACGTCCTGACTTTC. It yields the protein CASSRRDSGANVLTF.

The chain recombines TRBV2 with TRBJ2-5, with D perhaps TRBD2 (7 bases). CDR3 size: 15 residues. The germline CDR1 and CDR2 sequences are SNHLY and FYNNEI. V was clipped by 8 bases and J by 5 bases, with 21 bases between them. The CDR3 here is CASWEGDRRVETQYF. The CDR3 nucleotides are TGTGCCAGCTGGGAGGGAGACAGGCGGGTGGAGACCCAGTACTTC.

The chain joins TRBV2 to TRBJ2-7, with no clear D. This CDR3 contains 11 residues. The germline V gene has CDR1 SNHLY and CDR2 FYNNEI. Between the trimmed V and J ends, which lost 5 bases and 3 bases, there was a span of 5 bases. CDR3 sequence reads: CASSPLYEQYF. In nucleotides, the CDR3 is TGTGCCAGCAGTCCCCTCTACGAGCAGTACTTC.

The chain couples TRBV28 to TRBJ2-1; 9 nucleotides line up with TRBD2. CDR1 and CDR2 from the germline V gene are MDHEN and SYDVKM. The length of the CDR3 is 16 residues. J lost 6 bases, V lost 8 bases, and 14 bases had no gene match. This CDR3 reads CASGKVPGLAFNEQFF. The CDR3 nucleotides read TGTGCCAGCGGCAAAGTACCGGGACTAGCATTCAATGAGCAGTTCTTC. Variable domain in full (rest from reference TRBV28 and TRBJ2-1): DVKVTQSSRYLVKRTGEKVFLECVQDMDHENMFWYRQDPGLGLRLIYFSYDVKMKEKGDIPEGYSVSREKKERFSLILESASTNQTSMYLCASGKVPGLAFNEQFFGPGTRLTVL.

The rearrangement uses TRBV4-2 and TRBJ2-3; 8 bases line up with TRBD2. The CDR3 is 18 amino acids. Per the germline V gene, CDR1 is LGHNA and CDR2 is YNFKEQ. V lost 2 bases to trimming and J lost 0 bases; unmatched junction nucleotides: 10. The CDR3 sequence is CASSQNSAGGPSTDTQYF. Here the CDR3 DNA reads TGTGCCAGCAGCCAAAACTCGGCGGGAGGCCCTAGCACAGATACGCAGTATTTT.

V and J are TRBV6-5 and TRBJ2-3; D is ambiguous. V lost 0 bases and J lost 4, with 11 bases in between. The CDR3 covers 15 residues. From germline, CDR1 is MNHEY and CDR2 SVGAGI. In DNA, the CDR3 is TGTGCCAGCAGTTACTCGGCGGTAGACTCAGATACGCAGTATTTT. The encoded protein is CASSYSAVDSDTQYF.

The V gene is TRBV16, the J gene TRBJ1-2; D gene uncertain. The CDR3 loop spans 14 amino acids. The V and J ends lost 0 bases and 3 bases respectively, with 8 bases between them. Germline CDR1 KGHSY, CDR2 FQNENV. CDR3 sequence: CASSQSNQYYGYTF. CDR3 coding DNA: TGTGCCAGCAGCCAATCGAACCAATACTATGGCTACACCTTC.

The V call is TRBV5-1, the J call TRBJ2-1, with TRBD1 as a possible D gene (5 bases). Trimming took off 0 bases at V and 0 bases at J, with 7 bases between the two ends. The CDR3 consists of 15 residues. Germline CDR1 is SGHRS and CDR2 is YFSETQ. CDR3 region: CASSLEGVSYNEQFF. The CDR3 coding sequence is TGCGCCAGCAGCTTGGAAGGGGTCTCCTACAATGAGCAGTTCTTC.

The gene calls are TRBV11-3 and TRBJ2-7, with 7 bases lining up with TRBD1. The CDR3 contains 14 residues. After removal of 3 bases from V and 3 bases from J, the junction contained 5 bases not matched to a gene. Germline CDR1 reads SGHNT; CDR2 reads YENEEA. The CDR3 sequence: CASSFGTEVYEQYF. CDR3 coding DNA: TGTGCCAGCAGCTTCGGGACAGAAGTCTACGAGCAGTACTTC.

This clone has a single count. The chain recombines TRBV5-6 with TRBJ1-5, with 8 bases aligning to TRBD1. After removal of 3 bases from V and 0 bases from J, the junction contained 5 bases not matched to a gene. Germline values: CDR1 SGHDT, CDR2 YYEEEE. The CDR3 sequence is 16 residues long. The CDR3 region is CASSSGGPLSNQPQHF. CDR3 DNA sequence: TGTGCCAGCAGCTCAGGGGGCCCCCTTAGCAATCAGCCCCAGCATTTT.

J is TRBJ2-7 and V is TRBV6-1, with 9 bases that match TRBD1. Trimming took 4 bases from V and 6 from J; bases not matched to a gene: 7. Germline-derived CDR1 and CDR2 are MNHNS and SASEGT. The CDR3 loop spans 14 amino acids. The CDR3 loop is CASSVWTGETEQYF. In DNA form, the CDR3 reads TGTGCCAGCAGTGTCTGGACAGGGGAAACCGAGCAGTACTTC.

V is TRBV6-5 and J is TRBJ2-6; 8 positions agree with TRBD1. Germline CDR1 reads MNHEY; CDR2 reads SVGAGI. The CDR3 sequence is 16 residues long. V was pared by 4 bases and J by 0 bases, with 2 bases of the junction left unmatched. CDR3 DNA sequence: TGTGCCAGCAGTTCGGGACAGGCCTCTGGGGCCAACGTCCTGACTTTC. Residues: CASSSGQASGANVLTF.

The chain links TRBV5-1 to TRBJ2-2, with TRBD2 matching 8 bases. The CDR3 sequence is 16 residues long. The trim removed 0 bases at V and 2 bases at J, leaving 3 bases unmatched. Germline lookup yields CDR1 SGHRS and CDR2 YFSETQ. The CDR3: CASSLGVAGNTGELFF. The CDR3 DNA sequence: TGCGCCAGCAGCTTGGGGGTAGCGGGAAACACCGGGGAGCTGTTTTTT.

The gene calls are TRBV15 and TRBJ2-5; unclear D gene. V gave up 1 base and J gave up 5 bases, with 5 bases separating them. CDR3 length: 12 amino acids. Per the germline V gene, CDR1 is LNHNV and CDR2 is YYDKDF (reference sequence). Here the CDR3 reads CATSRVSETQYF. As DNA, the CDR3 is TGTGCCACCAGCAGAGTAAGCGAGACCCAGTACTTC. Looking up the rest from reference TRBV15 and TRBJ2-5 gives the full variable domain: DAMVIQNPRYQVTQFGKPVTLSCSQTLNHNVMYWYQQKSSQAPKLLFHYYDKDFNNEADTPDNFQSRRPNTSFCFLDIRSPGLGDTAMYLCATSRVSETQYFGPGTRLLVL.

This clone has only a few counts. This chain joins TRBV9 and TRBJ1-2; possible D gene TRBD1, 6 bases. CDR1 and CDR2 (germline): SGDLS, YYNGEE. V gave up 2 bases and J gave up 8 bases, with 13 bases separating them. The CDR3 is 13 amino acids. DNA of the CDR3: TGTGCCAGCAGCGTCGGCAGGGGATGGGGCTACACCTTC. Translating it yields CASSVGRGWGYTF.

The rearrangement uses TRBV18 and TRBJ2-1; 10 positions match TRBD1. V gave up 1 base and J gave up 4 bases; unmatched junction bases: 16. Germline lookup yields CDR1 KGHSH and CDR2 LQKENI. CDR3 size: 20 residues. The CDR3 region is CASSPQPGQGISTFYNEQFF. For the CDR3, the DNA is TGTGCCAGCTCACCACAACCGGGACAGGGGATAAGTACCTTTTACAATGAGCAGTTCTTC. The whole variable domain, remainder taken from reference TRBV18 and TRBJ2-1, is NAGVMQNPRHLVRRRGQEARLRCSPMKGHSHVYWYRQLPEEGLKFMVYLQKENIIDESGMPKERFSAEFPKEGPSILRIQQVVRGDSAAYFCASSPQPGQGISTFYNEQFFGPGTRLTVL.

This chain uses TRBV18 with TRBJ2-7; TRBD2 matches 8 bases. The V and J ends lost 1 base and 7 bases, in that order; junction bases with no gene match: 3. Germline lookup yields CDR1 KGHSH and CDR2 LQKENI. The CDR3 has 13 amino acids. The CDR3 here is CASSPQREWEQYF. DNA of the CDR3: TGTGCCAGCTCACCACAGCGGGAGTGGGAGCAGTACTTC.

This chain links TRBV5-6 with TRBJ2-7; no definite D call. Trimming cost V 3 bases and J 4 bases, with 11 bases left between them. CDR1 is SGHDT and CDR2 is YYEEEE in the germline V gene. CDR3 length: 13 amino acids. For the CDR3, the DNA is TGTGCCAGCAGCTCGACTCACACGTACGAGCAGTACTTC. Its translation: CASSSTHTYEQYF.

A few counts support this clone. The J gene is TRBJ2-2, the V gene TRBV11-2, with D tentatively TRBD1 or TRBD2 (5 bases each). The length of the CDR3 is 15 residues. The V and J ends lost 3 bases and 2 bases respectively, with 10 bases between them. Germline CDR1 reads SGHAT; CDR2 reads FQNNGV. CDR3 sequence reads: CASSFIGGNTGELFF. As DNA, the CDR3 is TGTGCCAGCAGCTTCATTGGGGGTAACACCGGGGAGCTGTTTTTT.

This chain links TRBV19 with TRBJ1-1, with TRBD1 matching over 9 bases. The germline V gene has CDR1 LNHDA and CDR2 SQIVND (reference sequence). The CDR3 is 15 amino acids. The V segment lost 6 bases and the J segment 4 bases; nucleotides outside the gene matches: 9. The chain's CDR3 is CASSPRGQGGTEAFF. Here the CDR3 DNA reads TGTGCCAGTAGCCCCAGGGGACAGGGCGGCACTGAAGCTTTCTTT.

The gene calls are TRBV7-8 and TRBJ2-5, with D unclear. V lost 5 bases to trimming and J lost 3 bases, with 10 bases between them. Germline CDR1 is SGHVS and CDR2 is FQNEAQ. The CDR3 covers 13 residues. This CDR3 reads CASSPPIKETQYF. The CDR3 DNA sequence: TGTGCCAGCAGCCCGCCAATAAAAGAGACCCAGTACTTC.